This is a list of T cell receptor beta chains from one sample in a study of blood T cell repertoires in COVID-19. Here immunoSEQ multiplex PCR was the method, and the copy in TCRdb shows in-frame clones only, minus some. The table lists tens of thousands of clones, more than 65% of them singletons. The specimen was peripheral blood. These receptors were obtained from a woman aged 60 to 75 with acute or convalescent COVID-19. The CDR3 runs from the conserved cysteine through the conserved F or W. The order of the fields is D gene, J gene, V gene, clone size, CDR3 DNA, CDR3 protein. D genes are given only for firm matches. Size tells how often a clone was seen (once, few, many) or the class of an expanded clone, and some rows leave it out.

d_call: .; j_call: TRBJ1-2; v_call: TRBV10-1; clone_size: .; cdr3_nt: TGCGCCAGCAGGGAGACAGGAGAGAACTATGGCTACACCTTC; cdr3_aa: CASRETGENYGYTF
d_call: .; j_call: TRBJ1-2; v_call: TRBV27; clone_size: .; cdr3_nt: TGTGCCAGCAGTTTCGGTATCACTCACTATGGCTACACCTTC; cdr3_aa: CASSFGITHYGYTF
d_call: .; j_call: TRBJ1-2; v_call: TRBV6-5; clone_size: once; cdr3_nt: TGTGCCAGCAGTAAGGAGGGTGGATATGGCTACACCTTC; cdr3_aa: CASSKEGGYGYTF
d_call: .; j_call: TRBJ1-3; v_call: TRBV19; clone_size: .; cdr3_nt: TGTGCCAGTAAGGGGGTTGGAGCCTCTGGAAACACCATATATTTT; cdr3_aa: CASKGVGASGNTIYF
d_call: .; j_call: TRBJ1-4; v_call: TRBV29-1; clone_size: .; cdr3_nt: TGCAGCGTTGACTTTGGGAGGAATGAAAAACTGTTTTTT; cdr3_aa: CSVDFGRNEKLFF
d_call: .; j_call: TRBJ1-3; v_call: TRBV5-6; clone_size: .; cdr3_nt: TGTGCCAGCAGCTCTACAGGGACTGGAAACACCATATATTTT; cdr3_aa: CASSSTGTGNTIYF
d_call: .; j_call: TRBJ2-2; v_call: TRBV3-1/TRBV3-2; clone_size: .; cdr3_nt: TGTGCCAGCAGCCAAGTACCCCTAGTCGGGGAGCTGTTTTTT; cdr3_aa: CASSQVPLVGELFF
d_call: TRBD1; j_call: TRBJ1-5; v_call: TRBV2; clone_size: .; cdr3_nt: TGTGCCAGCAGTGAAAAGCTCGGGGACAGGAGATATAGCAATCAGCCCCAGCATTTT; cdr3_aa: CASSEKLGDRRYSNQPQHF
d_call: .; j_call: TRBJ2-1; v_call: TRBV27; clone_size: .; cdr3_nt: TGTGCCAGCAGTTCCCAACAGAGGGTGGTGTTCTTC; cdr3_aa: CASSSQQRVVFF
d_call: TRBD2; j_call: TRBJ2-3; v_call: TRBV10-1; clone_size: .; cdr3_nt: TGCGCCAGCAGTAAATCTAGCGGGGGGCCTTCCAACCGGGCAGATACGCAGTATTTT; cdr3_aa: CASSKSSGGPSNRADTQYF
d_call: .; j_call: TRBJ1-3; v_call: TRBV19; clone_size: .; cdr3_nt: TGTGCCAGTAGTTCGGGGGCTGGAAACACCATATATTTT; cdr3_aa: CASSSGAGNTIYF
d_call: .; j_call: TRBJ1-6; v_call: TRBV7-6; clone_size: .; cdr3_nt: TGTGCCAGCAGCTTAGGATCAACAGGAGGGTATTCACCCCTCCACTTT; cdr3_aa: CASSLGSTGGYSPLHF
d_call: .; j_call: TRBJ1-1; v_call: TRBV7-8; clone_size: .; cdr3_nt: TGTGCCAGCAGCTTAGTAAGGGGAAACACTGAAGCTTTCTTT; cdr3_aa: CASSLVRGNTEAFF
d_call: TRBD1; j_call: TRBJ1-2; v_call: TRBV2; clone_size: .; cdr3_nt: TGTGCCAGAGGGGGCACCACTAACTATGGCTACACCTTC; cdr3_aa: CARGGTTNYGYTF
d_call: .; j_call: TRBJ1-4; v_call: TRBV9; clone_size: few; cdr3_nt: TGTGCCAGCAGCGTGGAGGGTCGGGAAAAACTGTTTTTT; cdr3_aa: CASSVEGREKLFF
d_call: .; j_call: TRBJ2-1; v_call: TRBV27; clone_size: .; cdr3_nt: TGTGCCAGCAGTCCATACAACCCACTAGGGGGAAGTGGCAATGAGCAGTTCTTC; cdr3_aa: CASSPYNPLGGSGNEQFF
d_call: TRBD2; j_call: TRBJ2-5; v_call: TRBV4-2; clone_size: .; cdr3_nt: TGTGCCAGCAGCCAAGCCGAGACTAGCCACGAGACCCAGTACTTC; cdr3_aa: CASSQAETSHETQYF
d_call: .; j_call: TRBJ1-6; v_call: TRBV2; clone_size: many; cdr3_nt: TGTGCCAGCAGTGAGGGGCGGATTAATTCACCCCTCCACTTT; cdr3_aa: CASSEGRINSPLHF
d_call: .; j_call: TRBJ1-1; v_call: TRBV3-1/TRBV3-2; clone_size: .; cdr3_nt: TGTGCCAGCAGCCAAGCGGGAGGGAGCACTGAAGCTTTCTTT; cdr3_aa: CASSQAGGSTEAFF
d_call: TRBD2; j_call: TRBJ2-3; v_call: TRBV9; clone_size: few; cdr3_nt: TGTGCCAGCAGCGTAGAAGGGACTAGCGTTCGCGTCACAGATACGCAGTATTTT; cdr3_aa: CASSVEGTSVRVTDTQYF
d_call: .; j_call: TRBJ1-1; v_call: TRBV21-1; clone_size: .; cdr3_nt: TGTGCCAGCAGCAAGGGGATAAGGGGGCCGGGGCGGCCTTTTGACACTGAAGCTTTCTTT; cdr3_aa: CASSKGIRGPGRPFDTEAFF
d_call: TRBD1; j_call: TRBJ1-6; v_call: TRBV4-2; clone_size: .; cdr3_nt: TGTGCCAGCAGCCAAGAAGGACAGGGTAGATCACCCCTCCACTTT; cdr3_aa: CASSQEGQGRSPLHF
d_call: .; j_call: TRBJ2-4; v_call: TRBV3-1/TRBV3-2; clone_size: .; cdr3_nt: TGTGCCAGCAGCCAAGGGGGCGGCATTCAGTACTTC; cdr3_aa: CASSQGGGIQYF
d_call: TRBD2; j_call: TRBJ2-1; v_call: TRBV5-5; clone_size: few; cdr3_nt: TGTGCCAGCAGCTTGGAGGGACTAGCGGGGGAAGAGCAGTTCTTC; cdr3_aa: CASSLEGLAGEEQFF